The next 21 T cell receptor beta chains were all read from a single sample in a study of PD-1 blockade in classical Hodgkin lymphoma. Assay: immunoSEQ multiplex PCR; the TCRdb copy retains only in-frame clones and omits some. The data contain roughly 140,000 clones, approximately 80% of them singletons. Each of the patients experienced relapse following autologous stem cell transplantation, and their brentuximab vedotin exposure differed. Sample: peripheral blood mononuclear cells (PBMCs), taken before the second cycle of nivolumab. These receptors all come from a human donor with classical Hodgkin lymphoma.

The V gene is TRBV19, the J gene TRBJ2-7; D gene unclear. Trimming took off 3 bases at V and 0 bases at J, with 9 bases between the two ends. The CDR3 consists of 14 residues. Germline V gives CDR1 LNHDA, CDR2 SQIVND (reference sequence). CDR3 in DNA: TGTGCCAGTAGTATCGGCCCGGCCTCCTACGAGCAGTACTTC. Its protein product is CASSIGPASYEQYF.

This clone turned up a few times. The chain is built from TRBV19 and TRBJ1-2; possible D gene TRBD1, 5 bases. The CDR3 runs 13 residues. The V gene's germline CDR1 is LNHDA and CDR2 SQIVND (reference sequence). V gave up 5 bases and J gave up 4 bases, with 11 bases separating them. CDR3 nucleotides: TGTGCCAGTAGTGGGCAGGGACCCTATGGCTACACCTTC. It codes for CASSGQGPYGYTF.

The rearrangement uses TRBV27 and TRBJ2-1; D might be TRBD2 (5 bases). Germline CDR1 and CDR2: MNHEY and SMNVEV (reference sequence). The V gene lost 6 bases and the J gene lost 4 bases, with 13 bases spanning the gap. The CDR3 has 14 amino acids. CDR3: CASSGVLTYNEQFF. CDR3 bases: TGTGCCAGCAGCGGGGTTCTCACGTACAATGAGCAGTTCTTC.

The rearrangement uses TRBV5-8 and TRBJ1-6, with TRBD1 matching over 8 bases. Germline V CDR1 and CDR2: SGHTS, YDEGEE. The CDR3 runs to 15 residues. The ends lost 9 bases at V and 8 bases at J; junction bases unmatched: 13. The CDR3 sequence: CATQIVGQGHSPLHF. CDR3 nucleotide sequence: TGTGCCACCCAAATTGTCGGACAGGGACATTCACCCCTCCACTTT.

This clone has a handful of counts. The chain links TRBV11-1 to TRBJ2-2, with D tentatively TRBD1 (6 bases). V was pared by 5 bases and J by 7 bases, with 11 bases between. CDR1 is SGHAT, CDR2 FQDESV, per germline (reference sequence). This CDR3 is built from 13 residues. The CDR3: CASSRGGFGELFF. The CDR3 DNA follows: TGTGCCAGCAGCAGAGGGGGTTTCGGGGAGCTGTTTTTT.

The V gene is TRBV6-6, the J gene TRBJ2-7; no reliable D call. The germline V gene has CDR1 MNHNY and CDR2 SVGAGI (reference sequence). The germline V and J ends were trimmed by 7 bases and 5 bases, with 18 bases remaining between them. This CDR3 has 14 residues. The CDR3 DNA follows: TGTGCCAGCACATCCTATCCGAGGATCCACGAGCAGTACTTC. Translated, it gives CASTSYPRIHEQYF.

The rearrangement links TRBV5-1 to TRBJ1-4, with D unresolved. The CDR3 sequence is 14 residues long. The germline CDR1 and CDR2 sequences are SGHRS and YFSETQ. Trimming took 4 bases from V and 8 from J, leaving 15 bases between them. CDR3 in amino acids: CASSVGEGGEKLFF. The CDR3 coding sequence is TGCGCCAGCAGCGTCGGGGAGGGAGGAGAAAAACTGTTTTTT.

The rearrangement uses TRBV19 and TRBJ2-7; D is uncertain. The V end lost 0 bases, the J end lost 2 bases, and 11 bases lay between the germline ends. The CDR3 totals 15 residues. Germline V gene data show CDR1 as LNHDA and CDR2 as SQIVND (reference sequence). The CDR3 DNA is TGTGCCAGTAGTATAGATCGTGACACCGCCTACGAGCAGTACTTC. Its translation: CASSIDRDTAYEQYF.

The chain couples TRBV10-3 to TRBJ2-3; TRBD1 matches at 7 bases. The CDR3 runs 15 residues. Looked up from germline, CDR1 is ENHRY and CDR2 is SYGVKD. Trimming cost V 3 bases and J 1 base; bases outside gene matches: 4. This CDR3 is CAISDEGTGTDTQYF. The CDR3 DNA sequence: TGTGCCATCAGTGACGAAGGGACAGGCACAGATACGCAGTATTTT.

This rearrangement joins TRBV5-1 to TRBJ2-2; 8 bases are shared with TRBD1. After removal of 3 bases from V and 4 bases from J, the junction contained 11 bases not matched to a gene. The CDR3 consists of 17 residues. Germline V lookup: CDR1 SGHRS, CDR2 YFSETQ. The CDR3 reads CASSWTPGGAGTGELFF. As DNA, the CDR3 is TGCGCCAGCAGCTGGACCCCAGGGGGCGCGGGCACCGGGGAGCTGTTTTTT. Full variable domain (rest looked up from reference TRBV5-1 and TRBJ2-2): KAGVTQTPRYLIKTRGQQVTLSCSPISGHRSVSWYQQTPGQGLQFLFEYFSETQRNKGNFPGRFSGRQFSNSRSEMNVSTLELGDSALYLCASSWTPGGAGTGELFFGEGSRLTVL.

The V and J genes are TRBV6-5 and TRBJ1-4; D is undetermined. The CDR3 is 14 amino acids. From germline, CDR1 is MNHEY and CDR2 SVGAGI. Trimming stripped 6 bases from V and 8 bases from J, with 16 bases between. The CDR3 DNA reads TGTGCCAGCAGATCAAGGGCGGCGGGCGAAAAACTGTTTTTT. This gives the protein CASRSRAAGEKLFF.

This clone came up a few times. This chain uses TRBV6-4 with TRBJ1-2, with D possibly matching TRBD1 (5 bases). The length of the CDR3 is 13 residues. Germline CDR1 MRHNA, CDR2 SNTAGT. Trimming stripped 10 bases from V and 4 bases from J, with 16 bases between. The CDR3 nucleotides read TGTGCCACCACGGACGGAAGGGGCTATGGCTACACCTTC. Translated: CATTDGRGYGYTF.

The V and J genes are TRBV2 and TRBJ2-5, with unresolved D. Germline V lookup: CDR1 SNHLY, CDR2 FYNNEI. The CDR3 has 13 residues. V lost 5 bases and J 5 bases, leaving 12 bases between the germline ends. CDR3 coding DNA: TGTGCCAGCAGTCGCCACCTCGTCGAGACCCAGTACTTC. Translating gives CASSRHLVETQYF.

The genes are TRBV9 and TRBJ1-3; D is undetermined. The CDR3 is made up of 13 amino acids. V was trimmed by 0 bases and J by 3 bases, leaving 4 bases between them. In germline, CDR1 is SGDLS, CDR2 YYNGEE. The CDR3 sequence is CASSVVGGNTIYF. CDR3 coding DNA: TGTGCCAGCAGCGTAGTTGGTGGAAACACCATATATTTT.

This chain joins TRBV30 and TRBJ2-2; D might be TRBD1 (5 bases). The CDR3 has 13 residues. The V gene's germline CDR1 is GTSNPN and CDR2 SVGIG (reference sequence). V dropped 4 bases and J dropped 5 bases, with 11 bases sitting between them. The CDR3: CAWKGVSTGELFF. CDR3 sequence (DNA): TGTGCCTGGAAAGGGGTCAGTACCGGGGAGCTGTTTTTT.

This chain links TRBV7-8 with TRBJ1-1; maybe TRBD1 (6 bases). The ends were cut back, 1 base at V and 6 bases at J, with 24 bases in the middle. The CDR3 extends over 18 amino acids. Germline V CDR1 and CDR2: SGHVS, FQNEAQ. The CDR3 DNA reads TGTGCCAGCAGCTTAGACTTACTGCTGGGGGGCTCGGGGGCTGAAGCTTTCTTT. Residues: CASSLDLLLGGSGAEAFF.

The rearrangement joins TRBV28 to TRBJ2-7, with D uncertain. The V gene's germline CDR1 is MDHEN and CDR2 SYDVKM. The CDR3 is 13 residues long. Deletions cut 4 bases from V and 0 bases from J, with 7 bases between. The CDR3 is CASSSLSSYEQYF. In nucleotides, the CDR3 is TGTGCCAGCAGTTCGTTGAGCTCCTACGAGCAGTACTTC.

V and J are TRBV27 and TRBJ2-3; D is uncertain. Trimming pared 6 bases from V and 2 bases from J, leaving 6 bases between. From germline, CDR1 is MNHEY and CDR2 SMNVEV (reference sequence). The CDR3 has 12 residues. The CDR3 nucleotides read TGTGCCAGCAGCATAAACACAGATACGCAGTATTTT. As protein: CASSINTDTQYF.

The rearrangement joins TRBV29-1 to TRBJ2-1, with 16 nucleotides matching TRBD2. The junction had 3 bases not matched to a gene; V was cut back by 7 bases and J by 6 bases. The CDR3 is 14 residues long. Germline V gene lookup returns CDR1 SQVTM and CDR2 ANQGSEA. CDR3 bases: TGCAGCGCGGGACTAGCGGGAGGGATCAATGAGCAGTTCTTC. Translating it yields CSAGLAGGINEQFF.

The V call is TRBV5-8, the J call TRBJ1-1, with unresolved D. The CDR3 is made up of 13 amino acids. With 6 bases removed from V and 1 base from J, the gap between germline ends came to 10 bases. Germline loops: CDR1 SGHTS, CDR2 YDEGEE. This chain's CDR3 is CASNRIRNTEAFF. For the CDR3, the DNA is TGTGCCAGCAACCGAATCAGGAACACTGAAGCTTTCTTT.

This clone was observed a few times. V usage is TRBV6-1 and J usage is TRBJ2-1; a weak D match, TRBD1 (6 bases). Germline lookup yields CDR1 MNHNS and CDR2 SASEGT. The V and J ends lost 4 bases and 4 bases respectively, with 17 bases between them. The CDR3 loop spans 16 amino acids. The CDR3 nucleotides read TGTGCCAGCAGTGCCCGAACAGGGATGGTTTACAATGAGCAGTTCTTC. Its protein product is CASSARTGMVYNEQFF.